The clone carrying this TCR beta chain was seen a handful of times. Original data processing: Reference gene primer amplification gave nucleated cell count estimates. TCRdb's copy holds only in-frame clones and misses some; the assay was immunoSEQ multiplex PCR. The V and J calls and clone size are taken from that table; D and trimming were inferred from the DNA. The sample lists tens of thousands of clones; about 80% were seen once. This CDR3 has 16 amino acids. This specimen belongs to a study of blood T cell repertoires in COVID-19. Study overall: Sites across the United States, Italy and Spain contributed samples from acute and convalescent COVID-19.

The sequence was collected from a woman aged 60 to 75 with acute or convalescent COVID-19. The V and J genes are TRBV1 and TRBJ2-3; the DNA was not compared with TRBD2, the D call given in the table. TRBV1 is flagged as a pseudogene. Sequencing was done on a sample of peripheral blood. CDR3 DNA: TGCACCAGCAGCCAAGGACGACTAGCGGGGACAGATACGCAGTATTTT. Translated, it gives CTSSQGRLAGTDTQYF.